Here is one TCR beta chain with its context. Its antigen remains unknown. This sample stems from a study of cytomegalovirus exposure and HLA in healthy donors. Study results and caveats: In a later analysis, the majority of CMV-associated beta chains seemingly showed HLA restriction.

CDR3 length equals 16 residues. Trimming took 2 bases from V and 4 from J, leaving 17 bases between them. Germline V gene data show CDR1 as SGHAT and CDR2 as FQNNGV. Primers included in the PCR were 60 Vbeta and 13 Jbeta primers. Some clones are missing from TCRdb's copy, which holds only in-frame ones; the method was immunoSEQ multiplex PCR. The data show some 120,000 clones, around 60% seen once. Material for sequencing was PBMCs. The origin of this receptor is a woman between 40 and 55 years old in good health and CMV-seropositive. This chain connects TRBV11-2 to TRBJ1-2, with D unresolved. CDR3 sequence (DNA): TGTGCCAGCAGCTTAATCATGAGAGGGTCGGCCTATGGCTACACCTTC. This translates into CASSLIMRGSAYGYTF.